Described below is a single T cell receptor (beta chain) sequence and its context. Its antigen is not known. One base away lies a much larger clone, so this may be a sequencing read error. The data originate from a study of type 1 and type 2 diabetes patients. Study-level information: The whole study generated 18,976,912 paired-end reads.

Germline CDR1 reads WSHSY; CDR2 reads SAAADI. CDR3 size: 14 residues. Study-wide findings and caveats: Age and gender were not matched between study groups.

Genomic DNA was the PCR template. Amplification of the beta chain CDR3 used 30 forward and 13 reverse multiplex primers. TCRdb recomputed calls from the multiplex PCR reads with MiXCR, one row per CDR3 protein. The sample comprises 250,000 or so distinct CDR3 sequences, more than 45% of which are singletons, and approximately 15% rests with the top ten. The TCR originated in a young man with type 2 diabetes. The chain links TRBV10-2 to TRBJ2-5, with no clear D. The sequenced sample consisted of peripheral blood mononuclear cells (PBMCs). For the CDR3, the DNA is TGCGCCGGCAGTGACCGGACCTTTAGTGAGACCCAGTACTTC. This sequence encodes CAGSDRTFSETQYF.